This TCR beta chain was captured in a study of blood T cell repertoires in COVID-19. Study-level background: Acute and convalescent COVID-19 samples came from the United States, Italy and Spain. From T cells, B-cell-depleted T cells, or PBMCs came the material, which was cDNA or gDNA.

Original data processing: Reference gene primer amplification gave nucleated cell count estimates. Assay used: immunoSEQ multiplex PCR; TCRdb lists only in-frame clones, some missing. Clone size and V and J calls were adopted from that table, with D and trimming inferred from the DNA. Of about 170,000 clones in the sample, more than 65% were seen once. V shed 3 bases and J 10 bases; nucleotides not matched to a gene: 6. Germline CDR1 reads LNHNV; CDR2 reads YYDKDF (reference sequence). This CDR3 spans 14 amino acids. The V call is TRBV15, the J call TRBJ1-6, with 7 bases matching TRBD1. This clonotype was obtained from a man aged 65 to 85 with active or convalescent COVID-19. Material for sequencing was peripheral blood. The CDR3 DNA reads as TGTGCCACCAGCAGCTGGGACAGTCCCTCACCCCTCCACTTT. This sequence encodes CATSSWDSPSPLHF.